A single sample is the source of the 27 T cell receptor beta chains below, sequenced in a study of shared clonotypes between healthy human individuals. Terminally differentiated effector memory CD45RA+ cells were excluded by CCR7 positive selection of CD45RO-negative cells. Assay: immunoSEQ multiplex PCR; the TCRdb copy retains only in-frame clones and omits some. The sample records millions of clones, roughly 95% being singletons. Sequenced input: naive CD8+ T cells sorted from blood. The receptors here all came from a man aged 18 to 30 in good health.

The rearrangement links TRBV21-1 to TRBJ1-1; TRBD1, the table's D call, was not compared with the DNA. TRBV21-1 is marked as a pseudogene. The CDR3 covers 12 residues. CDR3 residues: CAVQGMNTEAFF. The CDR3 DNA is TGTGCCGTACAGGGGATGAACACTGAAGCTTTCTTT.

This clone has a single count. The CDR3 here is CAWTIIPGKLTDTQYF. CDR3 in DNA: TGTGCCTGGACCATTATTCCCGGGAAGCTCACAGATACGCAGTATTTT. The V call is TRBV30, the J call TRBJ2-3; D may be TRBD2 (5 bases). V lost 4 bases and J lost 2, with 19 bases in between. Per the germline V gene, CDR1 is GTSNPN and CDR2 is SVGIG (reference sequence). The CDR3 length is 16 residues.

The genes are TRBV6-1 and TRBJ2-1; D is perhaps TRBD1 (5 bases). CDR1 and CDR2 from the germline V gene are MNHNS and SASEGT. The V gene lost 5 bases and the J gene lost 8 bases, with 13 bases spanning the gap. The CDR3 runs to 13 residues. CDR3: CASSLAGSHEQFF. The CDR3 DNA sequence: TGTGCCAGCAGTCTGGCAGGGTCCCATGAGCAGTTCTTC.

The table lists this clone with a few counts. The CDR3 DNA reads TGTGCCAGCAGCGGCCGGTACGAGCAGTACTTC. Amino acid sequence: CASSGRYEQYF. The chain recombines TRBV14 with TRBJ2-7, with D uncertain. V was pared by 5 bases and J by 4 bases, with 6 bases between. This CDR3 has 11 residues. CDR1 is SGHDN, CDR2 FVKESK, per germline.

The gene calls are TRBV19 and TRBJ1-5; D might be TRBD1 (6 bases). The germline V and J ends were trimmed by 0 bases and 3 bases, with 15 bases remaining between them. Germline CDR1 reads LNHDA; CDR2 reads SQIVND (reference sequence). The CDR3 is 17 residues long. Here the CDR3 DNA reads TGTGCCAGTAGTATAGATCTTGGGGGCTTAGTCAATCAGCCCCAGCATTTT. Translating it yields CASSIDLGGLVNQPQHF.

This sequence joins TRBV2 and TRBJ2-7, with D maybe TRBD2 (6 bases). Trimming removed 2 bases from V and 2 bases from J, with 22 bases in between. The CDR3 consists of 18 residues. Germline V gives CDR1 SNHLY, CDR2 FYNNEI. The CDR3 spells CASSEFGGEGPYPYEQYF. The CDR3, as DNA: TGTGCCAGCAGTGAATTTGGCGGGGAAGGACCCTATCCCTACGAGCAGTACTTC.

V is TRBV6-5 and J is TRBJ1-1, with D uncertain. This CDR3 has 13 residues. Trimming cost V 5 bases and J 1 base, with 8 bases left between them. Germline values: CDR1 MNHEY, CDR2 SVGAGI. As DNA, the CDR3 is TGTGCCAGCAGTCTAAGCTCGAACACTGAAGCTTTCTTT. This translates into CASSLSSNTEAFF.

V and J are TRBV11-2 and TRBJ2-7; either TRBD1 or TRBD2 may supply D (5 bases each). The CDR3 has 14 amino acids. The V end was cut by 1 base, the J end by 5 bases, with 12 bases between. Per germline, CDR1 SGHAT and CDR2 FQNNGV. CDR3 loop: CASSLAGARNEQYF. For the CDR3, the DNA is TGTGCCAGCAGCTTAGCCGGGGCCAGAAACGAGCAGTACTTC. The full variable domain, with the rest looked up from reference TRBV11-2 and TRBJ2-7, is EAGVAQSPRYKIIEKRQSVAFWCNPISGHATLYWYQQILGQGPKLLIQFQNNGVVDDSQLPKDRFSAERLKGVDSTLKIQPAKLEDSAVYLCASSLAGARNEQYFGPGTRLTVT.

The chain links TRBV27 to TRBJ2-4; perhaps TRBD1 as D (5 bases). The germline V gene has CDR1 MNHEY and CDR2 SMNVEV (reference sequence). The CDR3 is 16 residues long. V was shortened by 8 bases and J by 0 bases, with 17 bases between the two germline ends. DNA for the CDR3: TGTGCCAGCTCAGACCTGGGGCCGCTAGCCAAAAACATTCAGTACTTC. Its protein is CASSDLGPLAKNIQYF.

V and J are TRBV10-3 and TRBJ2-3; tentative D call: TRBD2 (6 bases). With 5 bases removed from V and 5 bases from J, the gap between germline ends came to 17 bases. CDR1 ENHRY and CDR2 SYGVKD come from the germline V gene. CDR3 length: 15 residues. The CDR3 loop is CAISPLATKGDTQYF. The DNA of the CDR3 is TGTGCCATCAGTCCCCTAGCGACCAAGGGAGATACGCAGTATTTT.

The rearrangement links TRBV11-2 to TRBJ1-5; a weak D match, TRBD1 (5 bases). The CDR3 extends over 17 amino acids. CDR1 and CDR2 from the germline V gene are SGHAT and FQNNGV. Trimming removed 1 base from V and 2 bases from J, with 15 bases in between. The CDR3 sequence is CASSLGPGTDGNQPQHF. CDR3 DNA: TGTGCCAGCAGCTTAGGCCCCGGGACGGATGGCAATCAGCCCCAGCATTTT.

V usage is TRBV19 and J usage is TRBJ2-7; a weak D match, TRBD1 (6 bases). The CDR3 loop spans 16 amino acids. V was pared by 4 bases and J by 3 bases, with 19 bases between. CDR1 and CDR2 (germline): LNHDA, SQIVND (reference sequence). In DNA form, the CDR3 reads TGTGCCAGTAGTAGAAAAACAGGGTTAATTAACTACGAGCAGTACTTC. It specifies CASSRKTGLINYEQYF.

The rearrangement links TRBV6-5 to TRBJ2-3; D is uncertain. The CDR3 is 13 residues long. Trimming shortened V by 0 bases and J by 6 bases, and 7 bases separated the two germline ends. The germline V gene encodes CDR1 MNHEY and CDR2 SVGAGI. The CDR3: CASSYSLLDTQYF. The DNA for the CDR3 is TGTGCCAGCAGTTACTCGTTGTTGGATACGCAGTATTTT.

The chain employs TRBV11-2 and TRBJ2-2; TRBD1 might be the D (6 bases). The CDR3 covers 15 residues. Germline V gene data show CDR1 as SGHAT and CDR2 as FQNNGV. V lost 4 bases to trimming and J lost 2 bases, with 11 bases between them. This chain's CDR3 is CASSYRGGNTGELFF. The CDR3 DNA reads TGTGCCAGCAGCTACAGAGGGGGAAACACCGGGGAGCTGTTTTTT.

This chain uses TRBV7-2 with TRBJ2-7; 9 positions match TRBD1. The germline CDR1 and CDR2 sequences are SGHTA and FQGNSA. CDR3 length: 15 residues. Losses at the gene ends were 6 bases for V and 4 bases for J; bases not matched to a gene: 10. The CDR3, as DNA: TGTGCCAGCAGATCCAACCGGGACAGGGAGTACGAGCAGTACTTC. Its protein is CASRSNRDREYEQYF. Full variable domain (missing parts from reference TRBV7-2 and TRBJ2-7): GAGVSQSPSNKVTEKGKDVELRCDPISGHTALYWYRQSLGQGLEFLIYFQGNSAPDKSGLPSDRFSAERTGGSVSTLTIQRTQQEDSAVYLCASRSNRDREYEQYFGPGTRLTVT.

In its sample, this clone was seen once. Here the CDR3 reads CAWSSGSTDTQYF. CDR3 DNA: TGTGCCTGGTCTAGCGGAAGCACAGATACGCAGTATTTT. The chain recombines TRBV30 with TRBJ2-3; 7 nucleotides line up with TRBD2. The germline gives CDR1 GTSNPN, CDR2 SVGIG (reference sequence). The CDR3 spans 13 residues. V lost 5 bases to trimming and J lost 0 bases; unmatched junction nucleotides: 2.

J is TRBJ2-2 and V is TRBV4-2; D is unresolved. V dropped 2 bases and J dropped 1 base, with 8 bases sitting between them. Per the germline V gene, CDR1 is LGHNA and CDR2 is YNFKEQ. The CDR3 spans 15 residues. CDR3 in DNA: TGTGCCAGCAGCCAACTCTCTGAGAACACCGGGGAGCTGTTTTTT. It is translated as CASSQLSENTGELFF.

This clone appeared a single time. This specimen includes other DNA sequences encoding the same CDR3. J is TRBJ2-7 and V is TRBV13; 8 positions match TRBD1. This CDR3 is built from 14 residues. V lost 5 bases and J lost 4; bases outside the gene matches: 7. CDR1 is PRHDT and CDR2 is FYEKMQ in the germline V gene (reference sequence). DNA of the CDR3: TGTGCCAGCAGCCCCGGGACAGGTAGTTACGAGCAGTACTTC. It yields the protein CASSPGTGSYEQYF.

The rearrangement links TRBV6-1 to TRBJ1-1; TRBD1 is a possible D gene (5 bases). The V and J ends lost 3 bases and 0 bases respectively, with 14 bases between them. Germline V gene data show CDR1 as MNHNS and CDR2 as SASEGT. The CDR3 has 16 amino acids. This CDR3 reads CASSDPTENMNTEAFF. In DNA, the CDR3 is TGTGCCAGCAGTGACCCGACAGAGAACATGAACACTGAAGCTTTCTTT.

This sequence joins TRBV19 and TRBJ2-1, with 10 positions matching TRBD2. The CDR3 loop spans 15 amino acids. Germline-derived CDR1 and CDR2 are LNHDA and SQIVND (reference sequence). V shed 3 bases and J 5 bases; nucleotides not matched to a gene: 4. CDR3 amino acids: CASSMVAGGNNEQFF. CDR3 DNA sequence: TGTGCCAGTAGTATGGTAGCGGGGGGTAACAATGAGCAGTTCTTC. Variable domain in full (rest from reference TRBV19 and TRBJ2-1): DGGITQSPKYLFRKEGQNVTLSCEQNLNHDAMYWYRQDPGQGLRLIYYSQIVNDFQKGDIAEGYSVSREKKESFPLTVTSAQKNPTAFYLCASSMVAGGNNEQFFGPGTRLTVL.

This clone was seen a single time. The genes are TRBV9 and TRBJ1-3; D might be TRBD1 (6 bases). Germline V gene sequence: CDR1 SGDLS, CDR2 YYNGEE. The CDR3 has 15 residues. Trimming cost V 3 bases and J 9 bases, with 19 bases left between them. CDR3 sequence: CASSGLGHPGGTIYF. CDR3 DNA sequence: TGTGCCAGCAGCGGCCTGGGACATCCCGGGGGCACCATATATTTT. Full variable domain (missing parts from reference TRBV9 and TRBJ1-3): DSGVTQTPKHLITATGQRVTLRCSPRSGDLSVYWYQQSLDQGLQFLIQYYNGEERAKGNILERFSAQQFPDLHSELNLSSLELGDSALYFCASSGLGHPGGTIYFGEGSWLTVV.

This chain connects TRBV28 to TRBJ2-7, with TRBD1 as a possible D gene (6 bases). The CDR3 has 16 residues. Germline CDR1 and CDR2: MDHEN and SYDVKM. The V and J ends lost 3 bases and 2 bases respectively, with 17 bases between them. CDR3 region: CASSFWGPQDTYEQYF. CDR3 sequence (DNA): TGTGCCAGCAGTTTTTGGGGGCCACAGGACACCTACGAGCAGTACTTC.

This clone was recorded only once. This chain links TRBV4-1 with TRBJ1-2; D is ambiguous. Germline CDR1 MGHRA, CDR2 YSYEKL. Trimming removed 6 bases from V and 6 bases from J, with 14 bases in between. The length of the CDR3 is 13 residues. The CDR3 DNA reads TGCGCCAGCAGTCCGGACTCAAGGGATGGCTACACCTTC. Translation gives CASSPDSRDGYTF.

As to this clone: The sample holds other DNA sequences that translate to the same CDR3. The V and J genes are TRBV6-1 and TRBJ2-7, with D tentatively TRBD1 or TRBD2 (5 bases each). V was clipped by 2 bases and J by 3 bases, with 11 bases between them. Germline values: CDR1 MNHNS, CDR2 SASEGT. The CDR3 runs to 14 residues. CDR3 residues: CASSEWDRGYEQYF. As DNA, the CDR3 is TGTGCCAGCAGTGAATGGGACCGAGGCTACGAGCAGTACTTC.

This chain connects TRBV10-3 to TRBJ2-7; TRBD1 might be the D (5 bases). Germline loops: CDR1 ENHRY, CDR2 SYGVKD. V dropped 6 bases and J dropped 0 bases, with 9 bases sitting between them. The CDR3 runs 13 residues. The CDR3 region has the DNA TGTGCCATCAGAGGACACAGCTCCTACGAGCAGTACTTC. Protein product: CAIRGHSSYEQYF.

The gene calls are TRBV4-1 and TRBJ2-1; 9 bases align to TRBD2. Germline V gene sequence: CDR1 MGHRA, CDR2 YSYEKL. The trim removed 0 bases at V and 7 bases at J, leaving 13 bases unmatched. The CDR3 contains 18 residues. Written as DNA, the CDR3 is TGCGCCAGCAGCCAAGATCCTAGCGGGGTGGGGAGTGGGAATGAGCAGTTCTTC. The encoded protein is CASSQDPSGVGSGNEQFF.

This clone has more than one count but fewer than ten. The same CDR3 also results from other DNA sequences found in this sample. The chain uses TRBV19 and TRBJ1-2; D gene unclear. The V end was cut by 1 base, the J end by 6 bases, with 6 bases between. Germline assignment: CDR1 LNHDA and CDR2 SQIVND (reference sequence). CDR3 length: 12 amino acids. This CDR3 is CASSIGADGYTF. The DNA of the CDR3 is TGTGCCAGTAGTATAGGGGCAGATGGCTACACCTTC.